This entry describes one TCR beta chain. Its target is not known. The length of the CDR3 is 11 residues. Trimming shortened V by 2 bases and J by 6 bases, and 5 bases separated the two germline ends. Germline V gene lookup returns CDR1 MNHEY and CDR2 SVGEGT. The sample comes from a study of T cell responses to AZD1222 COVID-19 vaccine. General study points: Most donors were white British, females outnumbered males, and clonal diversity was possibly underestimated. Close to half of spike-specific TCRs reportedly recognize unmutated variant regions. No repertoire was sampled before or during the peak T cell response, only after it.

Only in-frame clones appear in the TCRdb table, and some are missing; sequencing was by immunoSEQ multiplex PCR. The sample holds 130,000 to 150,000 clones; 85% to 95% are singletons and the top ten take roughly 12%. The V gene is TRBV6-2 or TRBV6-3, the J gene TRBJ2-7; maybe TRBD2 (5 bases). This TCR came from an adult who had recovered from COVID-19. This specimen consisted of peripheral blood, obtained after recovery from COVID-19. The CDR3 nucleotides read TGTGCCAGCAGTTACCGGGGCGAGCAGTACTTC. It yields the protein CASSYRGEQYF.